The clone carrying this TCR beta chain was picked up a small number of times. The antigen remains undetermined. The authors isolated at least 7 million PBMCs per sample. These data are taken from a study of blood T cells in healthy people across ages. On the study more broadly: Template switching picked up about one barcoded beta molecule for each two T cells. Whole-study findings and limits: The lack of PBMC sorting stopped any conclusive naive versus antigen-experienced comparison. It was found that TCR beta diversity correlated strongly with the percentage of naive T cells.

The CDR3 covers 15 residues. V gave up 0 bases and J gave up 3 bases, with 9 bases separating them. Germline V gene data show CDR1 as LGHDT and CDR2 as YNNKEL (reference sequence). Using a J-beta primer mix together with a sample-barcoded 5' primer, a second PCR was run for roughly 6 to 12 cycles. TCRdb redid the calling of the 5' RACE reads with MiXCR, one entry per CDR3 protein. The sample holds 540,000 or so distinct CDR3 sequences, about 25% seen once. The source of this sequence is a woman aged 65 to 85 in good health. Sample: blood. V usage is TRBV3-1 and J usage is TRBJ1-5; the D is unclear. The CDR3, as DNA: TGTGCCAGCAGCCAAGATCTCGGGGTCAATCAGCCCCAGCATTTT. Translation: CASSQDLGVNQPQHF.